This paragraph covers one T cell receptor (beta chain) sequence. The sample comes from a study of CD8+ T cells in alopecia areata. This CDR3 region has 12 residues. Germline assignment: CDR1 GTSNPN and CDR2 SVGIG (reference sequence). Between the trimmed V and J ends, which lost 8 bases and 2 bases, there was a span of 13 bases. The sequencing template was cDNA reverse transcribed from extracted RNA. Sequencing was performed with immunoSEQ multiplex PCR; in TCRdb, only in-frame clones are kept and a portion is missing. The sample carries some 170,000 clones, just over 65% recorded once. Material: CD8+ T cells sorted from blood, obtained at week 0. The chain has TRBV30 and TRBJ2-7; no firm D call. This sequence originates from a human donor with alopecia areata. This chain's CDR3 is CATVQETYEQYF. The DNA for the CDR3 is TGTGCCACCGTCCAGGAAACCTACGAGCAGTACTTC. Combining the CDR3 with reference TRBV30 and TRBJ2-7 gives the whole variable domain SQTIHQWPATLVQPVGSPLSLECTVEGTSNPNLYWYRQAAGRGLQLLFYSVGIGQISSEVPQNLSASRPQDRQFILSSKKLLLSDSGFYLCATVQETYEQYFGPGTRLTVT.